The present TCR beta chain was sequenced within a study of blood T cell repertoires in COVID-19. The wider study: Specimens from acute and convalescent COVID-19 originated in the United States, Italy and Spain. T cells, B-cell-depleted T cells, or PBMCs provided the cDNA or gDNA that served as material.

Assay used: immunoSEQ multiplex PCR; TCRdb lists only in-frame clones, some missing. The table records 75,000 to 80,000 clones, approximately 81% of them present only once. The CDR3 length is 14 residues. Germline V gene sequence: CDR1 MGHDK, CDR2 SYGVNS. V gave up 3 bases and J gave up 1 base, with 7 bases separating them. This clonotype was sampled from a woman aged 60-70 years with acute or convalescent COVID-19. The J gene is TRBJ1-3, the V gene TRBV25-1, with TRBD1 as a possible D gene (6 bases). Sample: peripheral blood. The CDR3 here is CASSEGHSGNTIYF. CDR3 DNA sequence: TGTGCCAGCAGTGAGGGACATTCTGGAAACACCATATATTTT.